These 5 T cell receptor beta chains were sequenced from one sample in a study of cytomegalovirus exposure and HLA in healthy donors. The data were produced by immunoSEQ multiplex PCR, yet TCRdb's version contains in-frame clones alone and is incomplete. The top ten clones hold more than 1.5% of a sample with about 200,000 clones, 87% of them seen once. Sample: PBMCs. Receptor source: a woman under 30 in good health and CMV-seropositive.

The rearrangement links TRBV11-2 to TRBJ1-2, with 8 bases identical to TRBD1. The germline V gene has CDR1 SGHAT and CDR2 FQNNGV. The junction had 8 bases not matched to a gene; V was cut back by 4 bases and J by 7 bases. There are 14 residues in the CDR3. The CDR3 nucleotides read TGTGCCAGCAGCTCCCGGGACAGGTCGAGTGGCTACACCTTC. Translation gives CASSSRDRSSGYTF.

The chain has TRBV6-1 and TRBJ1-1; possibly TRBD1 for D (6 bases). Per the germline V gene, CDR1 is MNHNS and CDR2 is SASEGT. CDR3 length equals 16 residues. The V gene lost 2 bases and the J gene lost 5 bases, with 18 bases spanning the gap. DNA of the CDR3: TGTGCCAGCAGTGAATTATACTACAGGGCTTGGACTGAAGCTTTCTTT. Its translation is CASSELYYRAWTEAFF.

This clone came up once. The CDR3 DNA is TGTGCCAGCTCCTACCATTCGGCCGACATTCGTTCTAGCGGGAGCTCCTACGAGCAGTACTTC. Translating it yields CASSYHSADIRSSGSSYEQYF. This chain connects TRBV27 to TRBJ2-7; 10 nucleotides line up with TRBD2. Germline V gives CDR1 MNHEY, CDR2 SMNVEV (reference sequence). The CDR3 is made up of 21 amino acids. The junction had 25 bases not matched to a gene; V was cut back by 8 bases and J by 0 bases.

The chain uses TRBV4-1 and TRBJ1-2; D call uncertain. The V and J ends lost 3 bases and 4 bases respectively, with 15 bases between them. Germline CDR1 is MGHRA and CDR2 is YSYEKL. This CDR3 comprises 15 residues. The CDR3 sequence is CASSHLDRLRYGYTF. The CDR3 nucleotides are TGCGCCAGCAGCCACCTAGATCGGCTCCGCTATGGCTACACCTTC.

The chain carries TRBV28 and TRBJ1-5; 10 bases are a match to TRBD1. V trimming: 3 bases; J trimming: 0 bases; junction bases outside the gene matches: 11. This CDR3 contains 19 residues. Germline CDR1 is MDHEN and CDR2 is SYDVKM. The CDR3 reads CASSFPGDRGYYSNQPQHF. For the CDR3, the DNA is TGTGCCAGCAGTTTCCCCGGGGACAGGGGCTACTATAGCAATCAGCCCCAGCATTTT.